This T cell receptor beta chain appears in the sequencing data of a study of CD8+CD57+ T cells in acquired aplastic anemia. About the research overall: DNA from sorted CD4+ and CD8+ cells averaged around 3 ug. Findings and limits, study-wide: Overlapping CD8+ CDR3 repertoires of patients and controls contained around 30 shared sequences.

The patients chosen for sequencing had shown expansion of CD8+CD57+ cells (detected by flow cytometry). Every patient presented with severe acquired aplastic anemia. There was no therapy given to any patient before the blood sampling took place. On this clonotype itself: Its antigen is currently unknown.

Genomic DNA acted as the template from which TCR beta VDJ combination and CDR3 sequence profiling were carried out. One entry per CDR3 protein, called by TCRdb with MiXCR from the reads. The sample includes 170,000 or so distinct CDR3 sequences, 50% to 65% of them seen just once. J gave up 8 bases and V 4 bases, and 11 bases lay outside the gene matches. The CDR3 is 15 residues long. The germline gives CDR1 SGHTA, CDR2 FQGNSA. V is TRBV7-2 and J is TRBJ2-1; TRBD2 agrees at 7 bases. What was sequenced was sorted CD4+, CD8+, or CD8+CD57+ T cells (not recorded which) from PBMCs. The origin of this receptor is a human donor with aplastic anemia. The CDR3 loop is CASSSGGRGPYEQFF. Here the CDR3 DNA reads TGTGCCAGCAGCTCAGGCGGGAGAGGTCCATATGAGCAGTTCTTC.